The source of this T cell receptor beta chain is a study of metastatic and nonmetastatic thyroid tumors. The wider study: From malignant and benign thyroid patients, repertoires in blood and in tumor or nodule tissue were compared. Findings and caveats of the study: Significantly higher TCR beta diversity was reportedly seen in malignant thyroid tumors than benign nodules, in blood and tumor.

Authors' processing steps: Clinicopathological groups differed in CDR3, with these differences serving to build a distant-metastasis classifier for papillary thyroid cancer. TCRdb re-called clones via MiXCR from the PCR reads. These V and J calls are TCRdb output, not the study's own analysis. The data show approximately 58,000 clones, 20% to 25% seen once. On this clone itself: Its matching antigen is unknown. An end of the junction does not agree with germline; a read error may underlie this.

The CDR3 is 14 amino acids. The germline V gene encodes CDR1 SGHRS and CDR2 YFSETQ. Thyroid surgery was preceded by no treatment in any patient. This chain links TRBV5-1 with TRBJ1-2; 7 bases match TRBD1. The sequencing sample was made of blood. The source is a female donor with papillary thyroid cancer or a benign thyroid nodule (not recorded which). Some clones in this sample may be carry-over from other donors' samples. This chain's CDR3 is CPSSTGQVAAGYTF. CDR3 bases: TGCCCCAGCAGCACCGGACAGGTGGCGGCGGGCTACACCTTC. Filled out from reference TRBV5-1 and TRBJ1-2, the complete variable domain reads KAGVTQTPRYLIKTRGQQVTLSCSPISGHRSVSWYQQTPGQGLQFLFEYFSETQRNKGNFPGRFSGRQFSNSRSEMNVSTLELGDSALYLCPSSTGQVAAGYTFGSGTRLTVV.